Shown below are 31 T cell receptor beta chains from a single sample sequenced in a study of tumor-infiltrating lymphocytes in primary liver carcinoma. Extraction also yielded germline DNA, while blood RNA was obtained from unsorted whole blood. Total RNA amounting to 450 to 550 ng was the source from which TCR beta cDNA was made with a constant-region primer. Three nested multiplex PCR rounds, a slightly modified ARM-PCR method, built the TCR beta libraries. Each of the first two PCR rounds ran approximately 11 cycles with TRBV1-TRBV30 forward and C-beta reverse primers. TCRdb used MiXCR to reprocess the multiplex PCR reads, holding one entry per CDR3 protein. This table has a few hundred thousand distinct CDR3 sequences, around three fifths appearing once. Sequenced: peripheral blood. The receptors here all came from a woman aged 25 to 39 with primary liver carcinoma and hepatitis B virus infection.

This clonotype was counted only a few times. The chain couples TRBV4-3 to TRBJ1-2; no reliable D call. The V end was cut by 3 bases, the J end by 6 bases, with 20 bases between. The germline V gene has CDR1 LGHNA and CDR2 YSLEER. CDR3 length: 16 residues. The CDR3 DNA reads TGCGCCAGCAGCCAGCTCACGGGATCTTGGGGAGATGGCTACACCTTC. Its translation is CASSQLTGSWGDGYTF.

This sequence joins TRBV4-2 and TRBJ1-6; D ambiguous. V lost 0 bases, J lost 9 bases, and 18 bases lay in between. This CDR3 is 17 amino acids long. CDR1 and CDR2 (germline): LGHNA, YNFKEQ. The CDR3 region is CASSQDYRVSKGSPLHF. The CDR3 bases are TGTGCCAGCAGCCAAGATTACCGCGTTTCTAAGGGTTCACCCCTCCACTTT.

The rearrangement links TRBV6-1 to TRBJ2-7; D is undetermined. The CDR3 runs 10 residues. The V end lost 8 bases, the J end lost 3 bases, and 5 bases lay between the germline ends. Germline V lookup: CDR1 MNHNS, CDR2 SASEGT. CDR3 sequence (DNA): TGTGCCAGCTTCTTCTACGAGCAGTACTTC. Its translation is CASFFYEQYF.

Note on this clonotype: The junction shows a germline mismatch at one end, possibly a read error. The chain combines TRBV12-3 or TRBV12-4 with TRBJ2-3, with D possibly TRBD2 on 5 matching bases. The CDR3 extends over 15 amino acids. The CDR3 coding sequence is TGTGCCAGCAGTTTGAGAGCGGAAGGATCAGATACACAGTATTTT. Protein product: CASSLRAEGSDTQYF.

V is TRBV12-3 or TRBV12-4 and J is TRBJ2-7, with D tentatively TRBD1 (5 bases). The CDR3 runs 14 residues. Trimming left V 0 bases short and J 7 bases short, with 13 bases between. The CDR3 sequence: CASSLALRVGEQYF. As DNA, the CDR3 is TGTGCCAGCAGTTTAGCGCTCAGGGTAGGGGAGCAGTACTTC.

The chain links TRBV5-8 to TRBJ2-7; the D gene is possibly TRBD1 (5 bases). The germline V gene encodes CDR1 SGHTS and CDR2 YDEGEE. The CDR3 is made up of 15 amino acids. Trimming shortened V by 0 bases and J by 0 bases, and 10 bases separated the two germline ends. The CDR3 is CASSLEGLASYEQYF. CDR3 DNA sequence: TGTGCCAGCAGCTTGGAGGGGCTCGCCTCCTACGAGCAGTACTTC.

With respect to this clonotype: The junction shows a germline mismatch at one end, possibly a read error. The V gene is TRBV4-3, the J gene TRBJ1-5, with 9 bases fitting TRBD1. CDR3 length: 16 amino acids. Germline V gene lookup returns CDR1 LGHNA and CDR2 YSLEER. The CDR3 sequence is CASSQEGQGGNQPQQF. In DNA form, the CDR3 reads TGCGCCAGCAGCCAAGAGGGACAGGGCGGCAATCAGCCCCAGCAGTTT.

In its sample, this clonotype was seen once. This may come from a read error, since a much larger clone is one base off. The rearrangement links TRBV6-2 or TRBV6-3 to TRBJ1-2, with D unresolved. Looked up from germline, CDR1 is MNHEY and CDR2 is SVGEGT. Trimming stripped 8 bases from V and 4 bases from J, with 11 bases between. The CDR3 length is 12 residues. Here the CDR3 DNA reads TGTGCCAGCCGCGCATGTCTCTATGGCTACACCTTC. Residues: CASRACLYGYTF.

Notes on this clonotype: Being one base from a much bigger clone, this may be a read error. The chain links TRBV6-6 to TRBJ2-7; possible D gene TRBD2, 6 bases. There are 14 residues in the CDR3. The germline V gene encodes CDR1 MNHNY and CDR2 SVGAGI (reference sequence). The CDR3 DNA reads as TGTGCCAGCGGTTACGGAGGGACGGTGGACGAGCAGTACTTC. It translates to CASGYGGTVDEQYF.

A note on this clonotype: A much larger clone lies a single base off, so this may be a read error. The chain combines TRBV6-6 with TRBJ1-1, with unresolved D. V was pared by 7 bases and J by 3 bases, with 15 bases between. The length of the CDR3 is 14 residues. Germline V CDR1 and CDR2: MNHNY, SVGAGI (reference sequence). For the CDR3, the DNA is TGTGCCAGCATCCCCATTCGCTGGGACACTGAAGCTTTCTTT. Protein sequence: CASIPIRWDTEAFF.

This clonotype was counted ten times or more. V gene TRBV11-2 combines with J gene TRBJ2-7, with D perhaps TRBD2 (5 bases). This CDR3 spans 14 amino acids. V dropped 4 bases and J dropped 0 bases, with 10 bases sitting between them. In germline, CDR1 is SGHAT, CDR2 FQNNGV. The CDR3 DNA follows: TGTGCCAGCAGCTCGGGGTTTAGCTCCTACGAGCAGTACTTC. Protein sequence: CASSSGFSSYEQYF.

The CDR3 sequence: CATSDDRGRRDEQFF. CDR3 nucleotide sequence: TGTGCCACCAGTGATGACAGGGGGCGCCGGGATGAGCAGTTCTTC. The V call is TRBV24-1, the J call TRBJ2-1; 10 positions agree with TRBD1. The trim removed 3 bases at V and 8 bases at J, leaving 6 bases unmatched. The CDR3 extends over 15 amino acids. Germline V gene data show CDR1 as KGHDR and CDR2 as SFDVKD.

On this clonotype itself: The CDR3 does not end in the conserved phenylalanine or tryptophan, so this is likely a read error. The J gene is TRBJ2-2, the V gene TRBV11-2; a weak D match, TRBD2 (5 bases). The CDR3 totals 14 residues. Trimming shortened V by 7 bases and J by 7 bases, and 16 bases separated the two germline ends. CDR1 is SGHAT, CDR2 FQNNGV, per germline. The CDR3 reads CASNQREAGGELFS. The DNA of the CDR3 is TGTGCCAGCAACCAAAGAGAGGCGGGCGGGGAGCTGTTTTCT.

As regards this clonotype: Germline is not matched at one junction end, which may reflect a read error. The rearrangement links TRBV6-2 or TRBV6-3 to TRBJ2-7; maybe TRBD1 (6 bases). Germline V gene data show CDR1 as MNHEY and CDR2 as SVGEGT. CDR3 length: 15 amino acids. CDR3: CASTGPGTFDYKQYF. CDR3 in DNA: TGTGCCAGCACCGGGCCGGGGACATTCGACTACAAGCAGTACTTC.

Many counts were recorded for this clonotype. The chain carries TRBV7-8 and TRBJ1-5; D gene uncertain. Germline values: CDR1 SGHVS, CDR2 FQNEAQ. The CDR3 totals 13 residues. V was clipped by 1 base and J by 6 bases, with 7 bases between them. The CDR3 nucleotides read TGTGCCAGCAGCTTAGGCGGGTTTCAGCCCCAGCATTTT. Amino acids: CASSLGGFQPQHF.

This clonotype was counted a few times. The chain carries TRBV14 and TRBJ2-4; the D gene is possibly TRBD2 (6 bases). Trimming removed 2 bases from V and 0 bases from J, with 14 bases in between. Germline V gene lookup returns CDR1 SGHDN and CDR2 FVKESK. CDR3 length: 17 amino acids. In DNA form, the CDR3 reads TGTGCCAGCAGCCAATGGGGCGGGGACCTAGCCAAAAACATTCAGTACTTC. This gives the protein CASSQWGGDLAKNIQYF.

Turning to this clonotype: At one end, the junction sequence differs from germline, possibly due to a read error. The CDR3 region is CGSSLGREIPYEQYF. The CDR3 DNA is TGTGGCAGCAGCTTAGGGCGTGAGATCCCCTACGAGCAGTACTTC. The V call is TRBV11-2, the J call TRBJ2-7; D gene ambiguous. The CDR3 sequence is 15 residues long. The germline CDR1 and CDR2 sequences are SGHAT and FQNNGV.

This clonotype was seen many times. The rearrangement joins TRBV4-3 to TRBJ2-5, with 9 bases that match TRBD1. Germline V gene lookup returns CDR1 LGHNA and CDR2 YSLEER. The CDR3 totals 15 residues. Trimming took 4 bases from V and 0 from J; bases not matched to a gene: 3. CDR3 region: CASSLRTGDQETQYF. CDR3 bases: TGCGCCAGCAGCCTCCGGACAGGGGACCAAGAGACCCAGTACTTC.

Regarding this clonotype: Given a much more abundant clone one base away, this may be a read error. The chain is built from TRBV29-1 and TRBJ2-7, with D perhaps assigned TRBD1 or TRBD2 (5 bases each). The CDR3 is 13 amino acids. The V end was cut by 6 bases, the J end by 3 bases, with 15 bases between. Germline V CDR1 and CDR2: SQVTM, ANQGSEA. The CDR3 sequence is CSVRSGPFYEQYF. CDR3 in DNA: TGCAGCGTGCGATCGGGACCCTTCTACGAGCAGTACTTC.

The V gene is TRBV6-5, the J gene TRBJ2-1; 9 bases fit TRBD2. CDR1 and CDR2 from the germline V gene are MNHEY and SVGAGI. Losses at the gene ends were 7 bases for V and 7 bases for J; bases not matched to a gene: 8. The CDR3 length is 14 residues. The CDR3 is CASNSIAGANEQFF. CDR3 DNA sequence: TGTGCCAGCAATTCAATAGCGGGAGCGAATGAGCAGTTCTTC.

In the case of this clonotype: A read error may account for a junction end that differs from germline. The chain is built from TRBV12-3 or TRBV12-4 and TRBJ1-1; D gene uncertain. CDR3 length: 13 residues. The CDR3 sequence is CASCLEENTEAYF. Written as DNA, the CDR3 is TGTGCCAGCTGTTTGGAAGAGAACACTGAAGCTTACTTT.

This clonotype has more than one count but fewer than ten. V usage is TRBV5-4 and J usage is TRBJ2-1, with D possibly matching TRBD2 (6 bases). The germline V gene encodes CDR1 SGHNT and CDR2 YYREEE (reference sequence). The V gene lost 4 bases and the J gene lost 9 bases, with 14 bases spanning the gap. The CDR3 length is 13 residues. The CDR3 loop is CASSRGTGVEQFF. For the CDR3, the DNA is TGTGCCAGCAGCCGAGGGACGGGAGTTGAGCAGTTCTTC.

On this clonotype: A much larger clonotype is one base distant, so this may be a read error. Because it lacks the conserved phenylalanine or tryptophan at the end, this CDR3 is likely a read error. The chain links TRBV29-1 to TRBJ1-2; D is possibly TRBD1 (5 bases). V lost 7 bases and J 8 bases, leaving 14 bases between the germline ends. The germline CDR1 and CDR2 sequences are SQVTM and ANQGSEA. The length of the CDR3 is 11 residues. CDR3 amino acids: CSAAGTMGYTI. CDR3 sequence (DNA): TGCAGCGCGGCGGGGACTATGGGCTACACCATC.

Of note for this clonotype: With a much larger clone just one base away, this may be a read error. The V gene is TRBV12-3 or TRBV12-4, the J gene TRBJ2-5; D perhaps matches TRBD2 (5 bases). The CDR3 is 13 amino acids. Here the CDR3 reads CGSSLRVGETQYF. As DNA, the CDR3 is TGTGGCAGCAGCTTGAGGGTTGGAGAGACCCAGTACTTC.

In the case of this clonotype: One end of the junction varies from germline; a read error may be responsible. The chain recombines TRBV6-5 with TRBJ1-6; TRBD1 aligns across 7 bases. The CDR3 extends over 16 amino acids. Germline values: CDR1 MNHEY, CDR2 SVGAGI. The CDR3 spells CASSYLGTVNNPPLHF. The CDR3 DNA is TGTGCCAGCAGTTACTTGGGGACAGTTAATAATCCACCCCTCCACTTT.

In regard to this clonotype: One junction end does not reproduce the germline sequence, and a read error may be involved. This chain joins TRBV6-1 and TRBJ2-1; D might be TRBD1 (6 bases). The germline V gene has CDR1 MNHNS and CDR2 SASEGT. The CDR3 is 15 residues long. CDR3 in DNA: TGTGCCAACAGTGAAAGGGGGACCGAACGCAATGAGCAGTTCTTC. This encodes CANSERGTERNEQFF.

Comments on this clonotype: A read error is possible here, since a much larger clone lies one base away. The chain uses TRBV4-2 and TRBJ2-5, with 13 positions matching TRBD2. CDR3 length: 16 amino acids. Trimming at V came to 3 bases and at J to 5 bases, leaving 6 bases not matched to a gene. Germline values: CDR1 LGHNA, CDR2 YNFKEQ. CDR3 protein: CASSHIKTSGRETQYF. In DNA form, the CDR3 reads TGTGCCAGCAGCCACATTAAGACTAGCGGGAGGGAGACCCAGTACTTC.

The chain combines TRBV6-1 with TRBJ1-3, with unresolved D. Germline V gives CDR1 MNHNS, CDR2 SASEGT. This CDR3 has 18 residues. V was shortened by 0 bases and J by 0 bases, with 15 bases between the two germline ends. CDR3 bases: TGTGCCAGCAGTGAAGCTTCTGCGGGCAGAGGCTCTGGAAACACCATATATTTT. Protein sequence: CASSEASAGRGSGNTIYF.

The rearrangement uses TRBV6-5 and TRBJ2-1; maybe TRBD2 (7 bases). V was trimmed by 7 bases and J by 8 bases, leaving 18 bases between them. Germline CDR1 MNHEY, CDR2 SVGAGI. The CDR3 loop spans 14 amino acids. The CDR3, as DNA: TGTGCCAGCAAGGGGGGGGCGCAAGTGGATGAGCAGTTCTTC. Its translation: CASKGGAQVDEQFF.

With respect to this clonotype: A much larger clone is a single base away; this may be a read error. In DNA form, the CDR3 reads TGTGCCAGCAGCCACTACGGGGATGAAAAACTGTTTTTT. Its protein product is CASSHYGDEKLFF. The chain uses TRBV6-5 and TRBJ1-4; D is uncertain. This CDR3 comprises 13 residues. V was shortened by 6 bases and J by 6 bases, with 11 bases between the two germline ends. The V gene's germline CDR1 is MNHEY and CDR2 SVGAGI.

As to this clonotype: A read error may account for a junction end that differs from germline. CDR3 sequence reads: CASGYGERYF. The CDR3 DNA reads as TGTGCCAGCGGATATGGCGAGCGGTACTTC. The genes are TRBV6-6 and TRBJ2-7; D gene uncertain. Germline-derived CDR1 and CDR2 are MNHNY and SVGAGI (reference sequence). This CDR3 has 10 residues.